This entry lists 5 T cell receptor beta chains sequenced from one sample in a study of CD8 T cells in Susac syndrome. It was with random hexamers that about 0.45 to 1 ug RNA was reverse transcribed. TCRdb ran MiXCR on the immunoSEQ multiplex PCR reads and lists one entry per CDR3 protein. Among 65,000 to 100,000 distinct CDR3 sequences listed, roughly 96% were seen once. Sequencing was carried out using CD8+ T cells from PBMCs. All receptors come from a human donor with Susac syndrome.

The chain carries TRBV20-1 and TRBJ2-6; 9 bases line up with TRBD1. This CDR3 spans 18 amino acids. Germline V CDR1 and CDR2: DFQATT, SNEGSKA (reference sequence). Trimming removed 4 bases from V and 1 base from J; junction bases left unmatched: 11. CDR3 amino acids: CSAKMLGQGISGANVLTF. CDR3 sequence (DNA): TGCAGTGCTAAGATGTTGGGACAGGGAATTTCTGGGGCCAACGTCCTGACTTTC.

The V call is TRBV19, the J call TRBJ2-3; D unresolved. Trimming shortened V by 10 bases and J by 3 bases, and 14 bases separated the two germline ends. The CDR3 is 13 amino acids. The V gene's germline CDR1 is LNHDA and CDR2 SQIVND (reference sequence). As DNA, the CDR3 is TGTGCCACCTACTTCGAGGAGACAGATACGCAGTATTTT. Its translation is CATYFEETDTQYF.

The chain couples TRBV19 to TRBJ1-6; D may be TRBD1 (6 bases). CDR3 size: 15 residues. Trimming left V 3 bases short and J 8 bases short, with 14 bases between. Germline loops: CDR1 LNHDA, CDR2 SQIVND (reference sequence). CDR3 loop: CASSMVQGGDSPLHF. The CDR3 coding sequence is TGTGCCAGTAGTATGGTACAGGGAGGTGATTCACCCCTCCACTTT.

The rearrangement joins TRBV4-2 to TRBJ2-1, with D uncertain. Trimming took off 0 bases at V and 5 bases at J, with 8 bases between the two ends. The CDR3 runs 14 residues. Germline V gene sequence: CDR1 LGHNA, CDR2 YNFKEQ. Here the CDR3 reads CASSQESADNEQFF. The CDR3 DNA reads as TGTGCCAGCAGCCAAGAATCAGCAGACAATGAGCAGTTCTTC.

The V call is TRBV6-1, the J call TRBJ2-5; D is unresolved. Trimming removed 11 bases from V and 4 bases from J, with 11 bases in between. The germline CDR1 and CDR2 sequences are MNHNS and SASEGT. This CDR3 contains 11 residues. CDR3 amino acids: CAASMGETQYF. Written as DNA, the CDR3 is TGTGCCGCCAGTATGGGAGAGACCCAGTACTTC.